The 21 T cell receptor beta chains given below trace back to one sample, sequenced in a study of blood T cell repertoires in COVID-19. The repertoire was sequenced with immunoSEQ multiplex PCR; TCRdb's copy has only in-frame clones and lacks some. The profile shows fewer than 350,000 clones, approximately 85% of them singletons. Sequencing was carried out using peripheral blood. The receptor source for this set is a human donor in a cohort sampled during active COVID-19.

The chain recombines TRBV6-5 with TRBJ2-3; possibly TRBD2 for D (6 bases). Germline CDR1 and CDR2: MNHEY and SVGAGI. Trimming removed 2 bases from V and 0 bases from J, with 9 bases in between. This CDR3 comprises 15 residues. The CDR3 DNA reads as TGTGCCAGCAGTTACGCGGGATTGAGCACAGATACGCAGTATTTT. This codes for CASSYAGLSTDTQYF.

The chain links TRBV12-3 or TRBV12-4 to TRBJ1-1, with TRBD1 matching 7 bases. The CDR3 is 11 amino acids. J was trimmed by 10 bases and V by 1 base; bases with no gene match: 0. The CDR3 region is CASSLGTGAFF. CDR3 sequence (DNA): TGTGCCAGCAGTTTAGGGACAGGAGCTTTCTTT.

The count of this clone is one. CDR3 DNA sequence: TGTGCCAGCAGTTTTTCCCAGAACACTGAAGCTTTCTTT. As protein: CASSFSQNTEAFF. The gene calls are TRBV27 and TRBJ1-1; D not certain. The V end lost 3 bases, the J end lost 1 base, and 6 bases lay between the germline ends. This CDR3 is 13 amino acids long. CDR1 is MNHEY and CDR2 is SMNVEV in the germline V gene (reference sequence).

The J gene is TRBJ1-2, the V gene TRBV5-1; no clear D. CDR1 SGHRS and CDR2 YFSETQ come from the germline V gene. V was clipped by 0 bases and J by 4 bases, with 10 bases between them. This CDR3 contains 14 residues. The CDR3 loop reads CASSLGQTLYGYTF. CDR3 in DNA: TGCGCCAGCAGCTTGGGGCAGACACTCTATGGCTACACCTTC.

The chain couples TRBV29-1 to TRBJ1-2, with D perhaps TRBD1 (5 bases). V lost 6 bases and J 1 base, leaving 21 bases between the germline ends. CDR1 and CDR2 (germline): SQVTM, ANQGSEA. The CDR3 contains 16 residues. CDR3 sequence reads: CSVISPGLRDNYGYTF. DNA of the CDR3: TGCAGCGTGATTTCTCCGGGACTCAGAGATAACTATGGCTACACCTTC.

The chain uses TRBV6-6 and TRBJ2-2, with TRBD2 identical over 12 bases. V trimming: 5 bases; J trimming: 6 bases; junction bases outside the gene matches: 10. The germline V gene encodes CDR1 MNHNY and CDR2 SVGAGI (reference sequence). The CDR3 runs to 17 residues. In DNA, the CDR3 is TGTGCCAGCAGTCCCCATGGGGCTAGCGGGGGGGCCGGGGAGCTGTTTTTT. It specifies CASSPHGASGGAGELFF.

The genes are TRBV4-2 and TRBJ2-7; a weak D match, TRBD1 (5 bases). Trimming took off 3 bases at V and 2 bases at J, with 11 bases between the two ends. There are 14 residues in the CDR3. Germline V lookup: CDR1 LGHNA, CDR2 YNFKEQ. The CDR3 spells CASSHPDSPYEQYF. CDR3 DNA: TGTGCCAGCAGCCATCCCGACAGCCCCTACGAGCAGTACTTC.

In this sample, this clone turned up a few times. This chain uses TRBV24-1 with TRBJ2-2; 8 positions agree with TRBD1. V lost 4 bases and J lost 6; bases outside the gene matches: 9. The CDR3 sequence is 16 residues long. Germline-derived CDR1 and CDR2 are KGHDR and SFDVKD. The CDR3 coding sequence is TGTGCCACCAGTGACCCCGGGACAGGACCCGCCGGGGAGCTGTTTTTT. Its translation: CATSDPGTGPAGELFF.

The chain recombines TRBV24-1 with TRBJ2-1; 10 nucleotides match TRBD1. This CDR3 contains 16 residues. V lost 2 bases, J lost 5 bases, and 5 bases stayed unmatched. In germline, CDR1 is KGHDR, CDR2 SFDVKD. In DNA form, the CDR3 reads TGTGCCACCAGTGATTCAACCGGGACAGGGGACAATGAGCAGTTCTTC. It is translated as CATSDSTGTGDNEQFF.

This chain links TRBV7-9 with TRBJ2-2; maybe TRBD2 (5 bases). The V end was cut by 0 bases, the J end by 7 bases, with 9 bases between. The CDR3 spans 14 residues. The germline V gene encodes CDR1 SEHNR and CDR2 FQNEAQ (reference sequence). For the CDR3, the DNA is TGTGCCAGCAGCTTAGCAGCCGGGGACGGGGAGCTGTTTTTT. Protein product: CASSLAAGDGELFF.

This clone has a count of ten or more. The chain has TRBV7-2 and TRBJ1-5; possible D gene TRBD1, 5 bases. Per the germline V gene, CDR1 is SGHTA and CDR2 is FQGNSA. The CDR3 spans 14 residues. Trimming took off 2 bases at V and 7 bases at J, with 12 bases between the two ends. The CDR3 spells CASSLKGRVQPQHF. CDR3 coding DNA: TGTGCCAGCAGCTTAAAGGGGAGGGTACAGCCCCAGCATTTT. Full variable domain (rest looked up from reference TRBV7-2 and TRBJ1-5): GAGVSQSPSNKVTEKGKDVELRCDPISGHTALYWYRQSLGQGLEFLIYFQGNSAPDKSGLPSDRFSAERTGGSVSTLTIQRTQQEDSAVYLCASSLKGRVQPQHFGDGTRLSIL.

The chain links TRBV2 to TRBJ2-7; D possibly corresponds to TRBD1 (5 bases). Germline V gives CDR1 SNHLY, CDR2 FYNNEI. The germline V and J ends were trimmed by 5 bases and 7 bases, with 12 bases remaining between them. The CDR3 is made up of 12 amino acids. CDR3 sequence reads: CASSPAGREQYF. CDR3 bases: TGTGCCAGCAGTCCAGCAGGGCGGGAGCAGTACTTC.

The V gene is TRBV18, the J gene TRBJ1-5; TRBD1 aligns across 8 bases. The CDR3 runs to 16 residues. Germline lookup yields CDR1 KGHSH and CDR2 LQKENI. V lost 4 bases to trimming and J lost 6 bases; unmatched junction nucleotides: 11. DNA for the CDR3: TGTGCCAGCTCACAGTATTCGGACAGGGTAGGTCAGCCCCAGCATTTT. This gives the protein CASSQYSDRVGQPQHF.

The rearrangement links TRBV10-3 to TRBJ2-2, with TRBD1 matching 11 bases. The CDR3 loop spans 16 amino acids. From germline, CDR1 is ENHRY and CDR2 SYGVKD. The ends lost 7 bases at V and 5 bases at J; junction bases unmatched: 9. Here the CDR3 reads CAITRGQGARTGELFF. In nucleotides, the CDR3 is TGTGCCATCACCCGAGGACAGGGGGCGAGGACCGGGGAGCTGTTTTTT.

The chain uses TRBV6-5 and TRBJ1-4, with a weak D call TRBD1 (5 bases). Trimming took 6 bases from V and 0 from J, leaving 11 bases between them. The CDR3 is 15 amino acids. CDR1 and CDR2 from the germline V gene are MNHEY and SVGAGI. The CDR3 DNA follows: TGTGCCAGCAGGGCTACGGGGGCAACTAATGAAAAACTGTTTTTT. This encodes CASRATGATNEKLFF.

This clone was recorded a few times. The chain recombines TRBV7-9 with TRBJ1-2; D remains unclear. The CDR3 has 10 residues. V was shortened by 8 bases and J by 6 bases, with 7 bases between the two germline ends. Germline V lookup: CDR1 SEHNR, CDR2 FQNEAQ (reference sequence). The CDR3, as DNA: TGTGCCAGCCGGAGAGATGGCTACACCTTC. It encodes CASRRDGYTF.

The chain employs TRBV15 and TRBJ2-6; D is unresolved. The ends were cut back, 0 bases at V and 3 bases at J, with 6 bases in the middle. The V gene's germline CDR1 is LNHNV and CDR2 YYDKDF (reference sequence). The CDR3 consists of 15 residues. Written as DNA, the CDR3 is TGTGCCACCAGCAGAGATCGAGGTGGGGCCAACGTCCTGACTTTC. Its translation: CATSRDRGGANVLTF.

Only a few counts were recorded for this clone. The chain carries TRBV5-5 and TRBJ2-2; weak D call: TRBD1 (6 bases). CDR3 length: 15 amino acids. V was trimmed by 2 bases and J by 1 base, leaving 9 bases between them. Germline V gene data show CDR1 as SGHKS and CDR2 as YYEKEE (reference sequence). CDR3 loop: CASSFQTGNTGELFF. Written as DNA, the CDR3 is TGTGCCAGCAGCTTCCAGACAGGGAACACCGGGGAGCTGTTTTTT. Looking up the rest from reference TRBV5-5 and TRBJ2-2 gives the full variable domain: DAGVTQSPTHLIKTRGQQVTLRCSPISGHKSVSWYQQVLGQGPQFIFQYYEKEERGRGNFPDRFSARQFPNYSSELNVNALLLGDSALYLCASSFQTGNTGELFFGEGSRLTVL.

The rearrangement joins TRBV9 to TRBJ1-2; weak D call: TRBD1 (6 bases). Germline V gives CDR1 SGDLS, CDR2 YYNGEE. V lost 4 bases, J lost 4 bases, and 8 bases lay in between. This CDR3 contains 12 residues. In DNA form, the CDR3 reads TGTGCCAGCAGCTCAGGGGCCTATGGCTACACCTTC. This encodes CASSSGAYGYTF.

The gene calls are TRBV5-1 and TRBJ1-2, with no clear D. Germline V gives CDR1 SGHRS, CDR2 YFSETQ. Trimming left V 2 bases short and J 3 bases short, with 17 bases between. The CDR3 has 16 residues. The CDR3 DNA reads as TGCGCCAGCAGCTTAGCGTTTCGGGGTGCAGACTATGGCTACACCTTC. Protein product: CASSLAFRGADYGYTF.

This clone has just one count. The chain carries TRBV2 and TRBJ2-2, with TRBD1 identical over 8 bases. J lost 4 bases, V lost 1 base, and 5 bases had no gene match. The CDR3 contains 16 residues. Per the germline V gene, CDR1 is SNHLY and CDR2 is FYNNEI. CDR3 residues: CASSEENQGATGELFF. CDR3 nucleotides: TGTGCCAGCAGTGAAGAAAATCAGGGGGCCACCGGGGAGCTGTTTTTT. Full variable domain (missing parts from reference TRBV2 and TRBJ2-2): EPEVTQTPSHQVTQMGQEVILRCVPISNHLYFYWYRQILGQKVEFLVSFYNNEISEKSEIFDDQFSVERPDGSNFTLKIRSTKLEDSAMYFCASSEENQGATGELFFGEGSRLTVL.